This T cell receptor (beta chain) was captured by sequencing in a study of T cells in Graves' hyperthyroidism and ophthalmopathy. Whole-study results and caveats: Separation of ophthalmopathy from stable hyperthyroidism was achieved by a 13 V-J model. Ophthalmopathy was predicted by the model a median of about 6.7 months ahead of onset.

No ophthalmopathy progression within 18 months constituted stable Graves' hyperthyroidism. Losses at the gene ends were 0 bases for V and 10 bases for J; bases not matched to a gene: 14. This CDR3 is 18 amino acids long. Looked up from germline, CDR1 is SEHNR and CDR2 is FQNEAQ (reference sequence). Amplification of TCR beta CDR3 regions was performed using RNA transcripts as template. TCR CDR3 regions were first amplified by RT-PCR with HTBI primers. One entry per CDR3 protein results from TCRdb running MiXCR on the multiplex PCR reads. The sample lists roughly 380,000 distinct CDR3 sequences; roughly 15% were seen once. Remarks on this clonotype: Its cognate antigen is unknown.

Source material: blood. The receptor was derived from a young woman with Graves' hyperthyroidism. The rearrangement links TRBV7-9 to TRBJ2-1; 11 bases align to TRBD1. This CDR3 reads CASSLAHSGQGVPREQFF. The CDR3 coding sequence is TGTGCCAGCAGCTTAGCACACTCGGGACAGGGGGTCCCGAGGGAGCAGTTCTTC.